The 14 T cell receptor beta chains in this list originate from one sample, sequenced in a study of human T cells and chemical hapten exposure. Unfractionated whole blood served as the source for total RNA extraction. MiXCR, applied by TCRdb to the 5' RACE reads, yields one record per CDR3 protein. Altogether 95,000 to 120,000 distinct CDR3 sequences are present, roughly 18% being singletons, with the ten largest covering 2.8%. These receptors came from a human donor in good health.

The J gene is TRBJ2-1, the V gene TRBV7-2; 8 bases agree with TRBD2. The CDR3 totals 16 residues. Germline V CDR1 and CDR2: SGHTA, FQGNSA. Trimming took 4 bases from V and 10 from J; bases not matched to a gene: 15. The DNA for the CDR3 is TGTGCCAGCAGCTCACAGCCGGGACTAGGCGTTTCGGAGCAGTTCTTC. Residues: CASSSQPGLGVSEQFF.

This clonotype was found a few times. This chain's CDR3 is CASGQGGPQDTQYF. CDR3 coding DNA: TGTGCCAGCGGTCAGGGAGGTCCGCAAGATACGCAGTATTTT. The V gene is TRBV6-2 or TRBV6-3, the J gene TRBJ2-3; D perhaps matches TRBD2 (6 bases). V was trimmed by 8 bases and J by 5 bases, leaving 17 bases between them. CDR3 size: 14 residues. Germline V gives CDR1 MNHEY, CDR2 SVGEGT.

V gene TRBV5-4 combines with J gene TRBJ2-3; D gene unclear. Germline-derived CDR1 and CDR2 are SGHNT and YYREEE (reference sequence). V was cut by 0 bases and J by 3 bases, with 5 bases left in between. The CDR3 sequence is 13 residues long. The CDR3 spells CASSLAPTDTQYF. The DNA for the CDR3 is TGTGCCAGCAGCTTGGCCCCTACAGATACGCAGTATTTT. Using reference TRBV5-4 and TRBJ2-3 for the parts outside the CDR3, the full variable domain is ETGVTQSPTHLIKTRGQQVTLRCSSQSGHNTVSWYQQALGQGPQFIFQYYREEENGRGNFPPRFSGLQFPNYSSELNVNALELDDSALYLCASSLAPTDTQYFGPGTRLTVL.

This clonotype was seen only a few times. This rearrangement joins TRBV28 to TRBJ1-5; D not resolved. The CDR3 loop spans 12 amino acids. V lost 3 bases to trimming and J lost 6 bases, with 6 bases between them. CDR1 and CDR2 (germline): MDHEN, SYDVKM. The CDR3, as DNA: TGTGCCAGCAGTTTCCCCAGTCAGCCCCAGCATTTT. It encodes CASSFPSQPQHF.

This chain joins TRBV28 and TRBJ2-1; 15 bases match TRBD2. The V and J ends lost 5 bases and 6 bases, in that order; junction bases with no gene match: 8. The CDR3 consists of 17 residues. Germline values: CDR1 MDHEN, CDR2 SYDVKM. The CDR3 DNA reads TGTGCCAGCAGTCAGGGACTAGCGGGAGGCCGTCCCAATGAGCAGTTCTTC. This sequence encodes CASSQGLAGGRPNEQFF.

The chain has TRBV6-2 or TRBV6-3 and TRBJ1-5, with D maybe TRBD1 (5 bases). Trimming removed 10 bases at V and 2 bases at J, with 9 bases between. Germline loops: CDR1 MNHEY, CDR2 SVGEGT. The CDR3 contains 12 residues. CDR3 DNA sequence: TGTGCCACTCAGGGTCGCAATCAGCCCCAGCATTTT. This encodes CATQGRNQPQHF.

This clonotype was found a few times. The rearrangement links TRBV5-1 to TRBJ2-6; D is unresolved. CDR3 length equals 18 residues. Germline CDR1 is SGHRS and CDR2 is YFSETQ. V was pared by 0 bases and J by 0 bases, with 13 bases between. For the CDR3, the DNA is TGCGCCAGCAGCTTGGCCATCTCTAGGTACTCTGGGGCCAACGTCCTGACTTTC. Residues: CASSLAISRYSGANVLTF.

This chain links TRBV12-3 or TRBV12-4 with TRBJ1-1, with 10 bases fitting TRBD1. The CDR3 contains 14 residues. V trimming: 7 bases; J trimming: 10 bases; junction bases outside the gene matches: 12. Here the CDR3 DNA reads TGTGCCAGCAAGCCGACAGGGGGCGGATGGGGAGCTTTCTTT. Amino acids: CASKPTGGGWGAFF.

This chain joins TRBV10-3 and TRBJ2-3; D unresolved. Germline-derived CDR1 and CDR2 are ENHRY and SYGVKD. This CDR3 comprises 13 residues. Trimming took 2 bases from V and 0 from J, leaving 3 bases between them. This CDR3 is CAISEASTDTQYF. Written as DNA, the CDR3 is TGTGCCATCAGTGAGGCCAGCACAGATACGCAGTATTTT.

The rearrangement links TRBV4-1 to TRBJ2-3; D uncertain. Trimming stripped 1 base from V and 0 bases from J, with 11 bases between. The CDR3 runs to 16 residues. Germline V gene sequence: CDR1 MGHRA, CDR2 YSYEKL. The CDR3 is CASSQAVGSSTDTQYF. The CDR3 DNA is TGCGCCAGCAGCCAAGCCGTGGGGTCAAGCACAGATACGCAGTATTTT.

This clonotype was recorded a few times. V usage is TRBV19 and J usage is TRBJ2-7; 9 bases are shared with TRBD1. Germline V gene sequence: CDR1 LNHDA, CDR2 SQIVND (reference sequence). The J segment lost 6 bases and the V segment lost 5 bases, leaving 2 bases of the junction unmatched. This CDR3 comprises 12 residues. The CDR3 coding sequence is TGTGCCAGTAGTTGGACAGGGGCCGAGCAGTACTTC. Amino acids: CASSWTGAEQYF.

The gene calls are TRBV28 and TRBJ1-5; possible D gene TRBD1, 5 bases. Germline assignment: CDR1 MDHEN and CDR2 SYDVKM. The CDR3 has 15 amino acids. V was cut by 2 bases and J by 2 bases, with 10 bases left in between. Written as DNA, the CDR3 is TGTGCCAGCAGTTTAGGGGGAGGAGGCAATCAGCCCCAGCATTTT. It encodes CASSLGGGGNQPQHF.

This clonotype appeared a few times. The genes are TRBV6-5 and TRBJ2-1; D call uncertain. Per the germline V gene, CDR1 is MNHEY and CDR2 is SVGAGI. With 7 bases removed from V and 6 bases from J, the gap between germline ends came to 22 bases. The CDR3 sequence is 16 residues long. In DNA form, the CDR3 reads TGTGCCAGCAACCGAGCCTCAGTCCGAGCCCCCAATGAGCAGTTCTTC. Translated, it gives CASNRASVRAPNEQFF.

A few counts support this clonotype. The chain joins TRBV5-1 to TRBJ1-5; tentative D call: TRBD1 (5 bases). The CDR3 is made up of 15 amino acids. The germline V and J ends were trimmed by 0 bases and 6 bases, with 13 bases remaining between them. Per germline, CDR1 SGHRS and CDR2 YFSETQ. This chain's CDR3 is CASSLEGYGGQPQHF. The CDR3 nucleotides are TGCGCCAGCAGCTTGGAAGGTTATGGGGGTCAGCCCCAGCATTTT.